This TCR beta chain was captured in a study of cytomegalovirus exposure and HLA in healthy donors. Study conclusions and caveats: There were under 200 TCR beta chains listed as cytomegalovirus-associated. Whilst most TCR sequences proved rare, a subset of public TCRs occurred across many donors.

With regard to this clone: Its antigen is still unknown.

This CDR3 contains 15 residues. V lost 4 bases and J lost 4; bases outside the gene matches: 4. Germline lookup yields CDR1 SGHVS and CDR2 FQNEAQ. The repertoire was sequenced with immunoSEQ multiplex PCR; TCRdb's copy has only in-frame clones and lacks some. The data show roughly 150,000 clones, more than 75% seen once. The donors were members of the validation cohort, which comprised 120 subjects and was separate from the first cohort of some 680 subjects. This chain joins TRBV7-8 and TRBJ1-2, with TRBD1 identical over 12 bases. Input material: PBMCs. The TCR originated in a man aged 18 to 30 in good health and CMV-seronegative. The CDR3 sequence is CASSWGQGAGYGYTF. The CDR3 bases are TGTGCCAGCAGCTGGGGACAGGGGGCTGGCTATGGCTACACCTTC.